This T cell receptor (beta chain) was recorded in a study of CD8 T cells in ankylosing spondylitis. The CDR3 spans 18 residues. Trimming removed 5 bases at V and 5 bases at J, with 27 bases between. The germline CDR1 and CDR2 sequences are SGHAT and FQDESV (reference sequence). Turning to this clonotype: Its antigen is currently unknown.

Study-wide findings and caveats: Within peripheral blood, clones linked to disease were CD8+ and relatively rare. In the blood and synovial fluid of reactive arthritis, some motif variants had been previously reported. Clones tied to disease were said to be significantly enriched in matched ankylosing spondylitis synovial fluid. Characteristic of ankylosing spondylitis blood, it appeared, was a TCR beta motif comprising roughly 8 highly homologous variants.

The authors made TCR beta libraries by quantitative 5'-RACE with molecular barcodes. TCRdb processed the 5' RACE reads anew with MiXCR; each CDR3 protein has one entry. The sample has about 220,000 distinct CDR3 sequences, roughly 6.6% seen once. V is TRBV11-1 and J is TRBJ2-5, with D tentatively TRBD2 (5 bases). This sequence originates from a male donor with ankylosing spondylitis. Sequencing input: blood, either unsorted or a sorted T cell fraction (not recorded which). The CDR3 sequence: CASSHTILTEGPGETQYF. CDR3 bases: TGTGCCAGCAGCCACACCATTCTAACAGAGGGTCCGGGGGAGACCCAGTACTTC.